This T cell receptor beta chain appears in the sequencing data of a study of cytomegalovirus exposure and HLA in healthy donors. The ends lost 0 bases at V and 2 bases at J; junction bases unmatched: 2. This CDR3 is 15 amino acids long. Germline CDR1 reads SGHRS; CDR2 reads YFSETQ. The donors were part of the roughly 130-subject validation cohort, which stood apart from the roughly 670-subject first cohort. About this clone itself: What it binds is not known. Distinct nucleotide sequences in the sample also encode this CDR3.

Study-level findings and limits: In the approximately 130 validation repertoires, about 94% of cluster scores exceeded 0, per a later analysis.

Sequencing used immunoSEQ multiplex PCR; TCRdb keeps in-frame clones, though not all of them. The data hold about 240,000 clones, with 70% to 90% observed a single time. Sample: PBMCs. The TCR comes from a woman younger than 45 in good health and CMV-seropositive. The V and J genes are TRBV5-1 and TRBJ2-7, with 10 nucleotides matching TRBD1. CDR3 sequence reads: CASSLGGTGAYEQYF. The CDR3 bases are TGCGCCAGCAGCTTGGGTGGGACAGGGGCCTACGAGCAGTACTTC.